Listed below are T cell receptor beta chains from one sample, sequenced in a study of CD8 T cells in Susac syndrome. TCRdb re-called the immunoSEQ multiplex PCR reads with MiXCR, one entry per CDR3 protein. The repertoire holds 150,000 to 200,000 distinct CDR3 sequences, with 85% to 95% as singletons. The sample consisted of CD8+ T cells from PBMCs. The receptors originated from a human donor with multiple sclerosis. Each CDR3 is given with its conserved first and last residue. The order of the fields is V gene, clone size, J gene, D gene, CDR3 protein, CDR3 DNA. D genes are given only for firm matches. Clone size is given for some rows only: seen once, a few or many times, or a class if the clone is expanded.

>TRBV12-5|-|TRBJ2-7|TRBD1
CASGSGTGDIYEQYF
TGTGCTAGTGGTTCGGGGACAGGGGATATCTACGAGCAGTACTTC
>TRBV4-2|-|TRBJ2-7|TRBD2
CASSQVPGRDYYEQYF
TGTGCCAGCAGCCAAGTCCCCGGGAGGGACTATTACGAGCAGTACTTC
>TRBV7-9|-|TRBJ1-2|-
CASSFPDLYGYTF
TGTGCCAGCAGCTTTCCCGACCTCTATGGCTACACCTTC
>TRBV15|once|TRBJ2-5|-
CATSIGPEGGTQYF
TGTGCCACCAGCATAGGCCCGGAAGGGGGGACCCAGTACTTC
>TRBV15|-|TRBJ1-3|-
CATSRDAGVSGNTIYF
TGTGCCACCAGCAGAGATGCGGGGGTGTCCGGAAACACCATATATTTT
>TRBV20-1|-|TRBJ2-7|-
CSARVGVATYLYEQYF
TGCAGTGCTAGAGTTGGGGTTGCAACATACCTCTACGAGCAGTACTTC
>TRBV9|-|TRBJ2-1|TRBD2
CASSADASGGSYNEQFF
TGTGCCAGCAGCGCCGATGCTAGCGGGGGCTCCTACAATGAGCAGTTCTTC
>TRBV7-9|once|TRBJ1-2|-
CASSSNRDAERDYGYTF
TGTGCCAGCAGCTCCAACCGGGACGCCGAAAGGGACTATGGCTACACCTTC
>TRBV15|-|TRBJ2-1|TRBD1
CATSRTRDRVSNEQFF
TGTGCCACCAGCAGAACACGGGACAGGGTCTCCAATGAGCAGTTCTTC
>TRBV20-1|-|TRBJ1-2|-
CSARDRAGGDDGYTF
TGCAGTGCTAGAGATCGTGCGGGCGGCGATGATGGCTACACCTTC
>TRBV19|-|TRBJ2-7|TRBD2
CASSPELAGVYEQYF
TGTGCCAGTAGTCCCGAACTAGCGGGAGTCTACGAGCAGTACTTC
>TRBV30|-|TRBJ1-1|-
CAWSVGETPGLTEAFF
TGTGCCTGGAGTGTTGGGGAAACCCCGGGGCTCACTGAAGCTTTCTTT
>TRBV6-4|-|TRBJ1-1|-
CASNRQEEAFF
TGTGCCAGCAATAGACAGGAGGAAGCTTTCTTT
>TRBV2|-|TRBJ1-6|-
CASGSPLHF
TGTGCCAGCGGTTCACCCCTCCACTTT
>TRBV24-1|-|TRBJ1-2|-
CATSDNDRNYGYTF
TGTGCCACCAGTGACAACGACAGAAACTATGGCTACACCTTC
>TRBV9|-|TRBJ2-7|-
CASSVADGRAREQYF
TGTGCCAGCAGCGTAGCTGACGGGAGAGCCCGCGAGCAGTACTTC
>TRBV18|once|TRBJ2-7|TRBD2
CASSPVVVAGGNEQYF
TGTGCCAGCTCACCGGTAGTGGTAGCGGGAGGTAACGAGCAGTACTTC
>TRBV7-2|-|TRBJ2-1|TRBD2
CASSLGVAGEFF
TGTGCCAGCAGCTTAGGGGTAGCGGGGGAGTTCTTC
>TRBV28|-|TRBJ2-1|TRBD1
CASSSRDSRINEQFF
TGTGCCAGCAGCTCTCGGGACAGCCGCATCAATGAGCAGTTCTTC
>TRBV29-1|-|TRBJ2-5|-
CSVAGGGTDQETQYF
TGCAGCGTCGCCGGAGGGGGGACAGACCAAGAGACCCAGTACTTC
>TRBV4-2|once|TRBJ2-4|TRBD2
CASSQAGGTKNIQYF
TGTGCCAGCAGCCAAGCGGGAGGGACCAAAAACATTCAGTACTTC
>TRBV2|-|TRBJ2-3|-
CASSEIRGPTDTQYF
TGTGCCAGCAGTGAAATTAGGGGACCCACAGATACGCAGTATTTT
>TRBV7-2|-|TRBJ1-2|-
CASSPADNAMAYGYTF
TGTGCCAGCAGCCCGGCGGACAATGCGATGGCTTATGGCTACACCTTC
>TRBV5-6|-|TRBJ1-4|-
CASSLMDEKLFF
TGTGCCAGCAGCTTGATGGATGAAAAACTGTTTTTT
>TRBV6-6|-|TRBJ2-5|-
CASRPIQGNDQETQYF
TGTGCCAGCAGACCTATACAGGGAAACGACCAAGAGACCCAGTACTTC
>TRBV29-1|-|TRBJ2-3|-
CSVGPSTDTQYF
TGCAGCGTTGGCCCCAGCACAGATACGCAGTATTTT
>TRBV13|-|TRBJ2-4|-
CASSSAPDWLAKNIQYF
TGTGCCAGCAGCTCAGCCCCGGACTGGTTAGCCAAAAACATTCAGTACTTC
>TRBV7-3|-|TRBJ2-1|-
CASSAGLWFEQFF
TGTGCCAGCAGCGCGGGACTCTGGTTTGAGCAGTTCTTC
>TRBV20-1|-|TRBJ2-7|-
CSATSRGDSTYEQYF
TGCAGTGCCACGTCTAGGGGGGACAGTACCTACGAGCAGTACTTC